The clone carrying this T cell receptor (beta chain) has more than one count but fewer than ten. The antigen remains undetermined. Trimming pared 1 base from V and 7 bases from J, leaving 13 bases between. CDR3 length: 14 residues. CDR1 and CDR2 from the germline V gene are LGHNA and YNFKEQ. The data were taken from a study of response to subunit inactivated influenza vaccine. TCRdb re-called the RT-PCR reads with MiXCR, one entry per CDR3 protein. The sample shows around 500,000 distinct CDR3 sequences, 11% of them seen only once. General study results and limits: Authors suggested each seasonal influenza vaccination recruits few new T cells.

The sample here was PBMCs from blood, taken about 6 weeks after vaccination. V gene TRBV4-2 combines with J gene TRBJ2-5; no clear D gene. This clonotype was obtained from a man aged 45-65 years who received an inactivated influenza vaccine. CDR3 sequence reads: CASSQVDGTGTQYF. The CDR3 DNA reads as TGTGCCAGCAGCCAAGTAGACGGCACGGGGACCCAGTACTTC.